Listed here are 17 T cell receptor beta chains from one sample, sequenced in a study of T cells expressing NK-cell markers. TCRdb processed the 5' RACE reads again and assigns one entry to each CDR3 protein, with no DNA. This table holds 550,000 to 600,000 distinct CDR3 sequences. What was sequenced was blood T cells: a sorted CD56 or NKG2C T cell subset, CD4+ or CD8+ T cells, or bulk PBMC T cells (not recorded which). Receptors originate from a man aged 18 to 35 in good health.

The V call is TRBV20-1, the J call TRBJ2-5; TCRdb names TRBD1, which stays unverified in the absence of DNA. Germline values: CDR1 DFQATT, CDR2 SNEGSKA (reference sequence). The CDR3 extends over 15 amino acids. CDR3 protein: CSVKSRDRASETQYF.

The CDR3 reads CASRGTGGSGANVLTF. The chain combines TRBV12-3 or TRBV12-4 with TRBJ2-6; TCRdb picks TRBD1, but there is no DNA to check that call. This CDR3 region has 16 residues.

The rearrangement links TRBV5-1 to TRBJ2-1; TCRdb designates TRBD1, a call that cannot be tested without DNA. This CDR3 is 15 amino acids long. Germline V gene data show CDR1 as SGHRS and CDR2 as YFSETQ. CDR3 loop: CASSTPGTGVNEQFF. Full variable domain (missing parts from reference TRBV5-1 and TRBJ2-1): KAGVTQTPRYLIKTRGQQVTLSCSPISGHRSVSWYQQTPGQGLQFLFEYFSETQRNKGNFPGRFSGRQFSNSRSEMNVSTLELGDSALYLCASSTPGTGVNEQFFGPGTRLTVL.

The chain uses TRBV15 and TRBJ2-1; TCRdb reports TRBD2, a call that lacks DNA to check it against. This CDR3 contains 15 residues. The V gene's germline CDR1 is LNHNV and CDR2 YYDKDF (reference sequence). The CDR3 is CATSNRAGVKNEQFF.

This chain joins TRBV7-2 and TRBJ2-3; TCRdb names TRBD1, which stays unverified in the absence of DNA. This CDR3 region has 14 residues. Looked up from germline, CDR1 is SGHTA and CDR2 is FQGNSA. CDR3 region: CASSWGGSTDTQYF.

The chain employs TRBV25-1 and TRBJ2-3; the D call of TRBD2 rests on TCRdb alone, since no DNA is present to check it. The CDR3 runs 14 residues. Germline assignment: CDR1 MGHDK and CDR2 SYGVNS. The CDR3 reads CASSEAGSTDTQYF.

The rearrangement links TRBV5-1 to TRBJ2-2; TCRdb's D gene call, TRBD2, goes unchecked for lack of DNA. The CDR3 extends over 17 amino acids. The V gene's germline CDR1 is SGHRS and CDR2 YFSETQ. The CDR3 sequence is CASSPTRLGLNTGELFF.

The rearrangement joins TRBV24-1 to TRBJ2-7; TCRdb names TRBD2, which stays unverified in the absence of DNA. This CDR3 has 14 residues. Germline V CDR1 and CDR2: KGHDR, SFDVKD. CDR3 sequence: CATSSLTLPYEQYF.

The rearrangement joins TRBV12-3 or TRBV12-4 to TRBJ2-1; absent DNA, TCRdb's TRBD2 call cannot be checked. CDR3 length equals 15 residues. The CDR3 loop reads CASIGPVAGRNEQFF.

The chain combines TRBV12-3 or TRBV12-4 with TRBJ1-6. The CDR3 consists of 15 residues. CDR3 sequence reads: CASSLRGGDNSPLHF.

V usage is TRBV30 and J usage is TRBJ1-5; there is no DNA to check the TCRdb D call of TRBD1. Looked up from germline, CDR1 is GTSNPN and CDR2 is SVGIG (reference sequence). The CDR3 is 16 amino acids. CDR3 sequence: CAWSTGTGLSNQPQHF.

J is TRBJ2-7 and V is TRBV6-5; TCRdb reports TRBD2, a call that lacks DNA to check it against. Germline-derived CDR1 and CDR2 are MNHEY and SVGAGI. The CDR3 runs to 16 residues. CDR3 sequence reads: CASSLLAGLSSYEQYF.

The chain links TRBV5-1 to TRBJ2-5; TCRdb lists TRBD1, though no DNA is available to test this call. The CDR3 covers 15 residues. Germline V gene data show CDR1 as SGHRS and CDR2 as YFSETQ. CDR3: CASSLDGTGMETQYF.

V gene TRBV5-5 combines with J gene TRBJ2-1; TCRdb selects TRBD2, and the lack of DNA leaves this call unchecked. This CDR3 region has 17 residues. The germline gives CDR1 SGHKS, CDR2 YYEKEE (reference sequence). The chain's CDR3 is CASTTLWGLAGDNEQFF. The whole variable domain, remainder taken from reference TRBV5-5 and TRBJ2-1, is DAGVTQSPTHLIKTRGQQVTLRCSPISGHKSVSWYQQVLGQGPQFIFQYYEKEERGRGNFPDRFSARQFPNYSSELNVNALLLGDSALYLCASTTLWGLAGDNEQFFGPGTRLTVL.

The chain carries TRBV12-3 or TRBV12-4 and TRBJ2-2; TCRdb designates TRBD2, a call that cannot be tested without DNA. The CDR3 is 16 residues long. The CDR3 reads CASTPSGNRNTGELFF.

CDR3: CSARQGQKPGANVLTF. The rearrangement uses TRBV20-1 and TRBJ2-6; no DNA is available, so the TRBD1 call from TCRdb remains unchecked. The CDR3 runs 16 residues. Germline lookup yields CDR1 DFQATT and CDR2 SNEGSKA (reference sequence).

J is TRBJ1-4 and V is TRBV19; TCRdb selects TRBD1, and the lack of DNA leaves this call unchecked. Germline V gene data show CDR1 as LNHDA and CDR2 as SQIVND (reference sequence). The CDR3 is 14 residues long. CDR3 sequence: CASTRTGLNEKLFF.